This T cell receptor (beta chain) was sequenced in a study of cytomegalovirus exposure and HLA in healthy donors (dated 2017 in TCRdb). In the study overall: In an earlier analysis of under 600 of the donors, 250 to 350 Gb of sequence data and 90 million to 120 million unique TCR beta sequences from 150 million to 200 million T cells were reported. Approximately 310 gigabases of sequencing data and approximately 80 million unique TCR sequences were included in an early release covering several hundred HLA-typed donors. Of the roughly 420 genotyped donors, approximately 80% were placed in the genetic ancestry cluster associated with self-reported Caucasian donors. The study was designed to test whether signatures of past pathogen exposure could be identified by cataloging public T cell receptors. Using immunosequencing, the study profiled T cell repertoires from 550 to 750 subjects and related those repertoires to cytomegalovirus serostatus. In addition to the first cohort of several hundred subjects, a separate validation cohort of 130 or so different subjects was used. High-throughput TCR immunosequencing, statistical association of individual TCRs with disease status, and machine learning were combined to predict cytomegalovirus infection status. A later analysis re-examined previously published TCR beta repertoires from hundreds of donors and added high-resolution HLA genotyping to investigate patterns of TCR occurrence. Rather than using new phenotypic data, the later analysis identified candidate immune exposures from TCR beta sequences and from how often those sequences occurred across donors. An earlier analysis of approximately 500 of the donors applied high-throughput TCR beta sequencing to assess whether each TCR beta V gene segment acted as functional or pseudogenic. Alongside the repertoire data, information on donor age, sex, ethnicity and CMV serostatus was compiled. A later genetic analysis used genome-wide SNP genotypes for 398 of the 666 donors, treating that subset as a discovery cohort. All discovery cohort repertoires had been generated on a single sequencing platform. HLA typing covered class I and class II loci at four-digit resolution. Typing coverage varied by locus: roughly 620-640 donors for A, B, C, DRB1 and DQB1; around 560 for DQA1; about 590 for DPA1; about 450 for DPB1. Because of strong linkage in the cohort, four or five DR-DQ haplotypes were treated as single units for association and clustering. Among several hundred genotyped donors of the cohort, an average of roughly 230,000 unique TCR beta nucleotide sequences was sequenced per donor, of which 15% to 20% were non-productive.

Overall study outcomes, separate from this receptor: Compared with equally common non-associated chains, HLA-associated TCR beta chains in a later analysis were more clonally expanded and had lower generation probabilities. The only immune exposure information available for the cohort was CMV serostatus. According to a later genetic analysis, donors in an Asian-associated ancestry cluster had fewer N-insertions in productive TCRs than the approximately 700-donor mean. In a later analysis, most CMV-associated TCR beta chains were found to appear HLA-restricted, with HLA associations seemingly driven largely by CMV exposure. The presence/absence analyses assumed that sequencing depth was roughly uniform across donors, and that assumption may not be true. A group of highly shared sequence variants was considered likely to be a technical artifact of the sequencing pipeline. In an earlier analysis of more than 500 of the donors, most TCR beta V segments appeared in productive rearrangements about 90% or about 30% of the time, broadly matching IMGT annotations. In vitro tests confirmed that three of the cytomegalovirus-associated TCR beta chains recognize cytomegalovirus antigens. While some public TCRs were present in many individuals, most TCR sequences turned up only very rarely across donors. According to a later analysis, parvovirus B19, influenza, CMV and Epstein-Barr virus appeared linked to several top co-occurrence clusters. Because counts were too low, under 20 rarely observed V segments, including chromosome 9 orphons, were left out of the earlier analysis of about 500 of the donors. In a later analysis, the rate of TCR association differed among HLA loci, with DRB1 alleles having the most associated TCRs and HLA-C alleles having the fewest. Linkage disequilibrium might explain the correlated functional status among segregating V segments, but an unknown experimental factor could not be excluded. The cohort was sequenced for TCR beta chains only, and without alpha or paired-chain data the features that could be detected were limited. Some IMGT-functional V segments, including TRBV6-2 and TRBV6-3, could not be told apart with the 87-base-pair reads, so those segments were excluded. An association between a missense DCLRE1C variant and V-gene and J-gene trimming of TCR beta chains was found in a later genetic analysis and replicated in an independent cohort. Assigning TCR associations to individual alleles was difficult when HLA alleles, especially DR and DQ, strongly co-occurred. A further reported finding was that TCR beta sequences accurately predicted the HLA-A and HLA-B alleles for most subjects in the first cohort. It was suggested by the authors that the approach could potentially be generalized to other disease states and immunological phenotypes. Because some donors lacked HLA typing at each locus, the association tests relied only on the typed subset. In both the original and validation cohorts, the classifier was reported to diagnose cytomegalovirus status with high specificity and sensitivity. A later analysis associated roughly 17,000 TCR beta sequences with specific HLA alleles at a false discovery rate of 0.05. The study listed 150 to 200 TCR beta chains as associated with cytomegalovirus.

V is reduced by 2 bases and J by 0 bases, leaving a spacing of 11 bases between them. The CDR3, cysteine through phenylalanine, is 15 amino acids long. This entry keeps only the CDR3 DNA: 45 bases, framed from base 1. CDR1 and CDR2 are drawn from the germline V gene: SQVTM, ANQGSEA. On this clone itself: The antigen it recognizes is unknown. The input lacks base qualities; no much larger clone sits a single base away.

Libraries were built with the immunoSEQ multiplex PCR assay. For the multiplex PCR, a mixture combining 60 forward primers for TCR Vbeta segments and 13 reverse primers for TCR Jbeta segments was used. Amplification of the CDR3 region of rearranged TCR beta genes was performed with a multiplex PCR assay on genomic DNA. The amplified TCR beta libraries were sequenced on the Illumina HiSeq System as 87-base-pair reads. Turning to the authors' computational methods: A later analysis counted about 82 million unique TCR beta chains across the 650 to 700 repertoires, and around 9.9 million of these chains were shared by at least two donors. To remove PCR and sequencing errors, raw reads were error-corrected and collapsed into unique sequences using a nearest-neighbor algorithm that merged closely related sequences. V, D and J gene segments were assigned by aligning CDR3 sequences to IMGT reference sequences. For a sequence to be retained, at least a six-nucleotide match to both a V gene segment and a J gene segment was required. Rearrangements were classified as productive when the CDR3 lacked stop codons and remained in frame with V and J, and all other rearrangements were classified as non-productive. Following IMGT convention, CDR3 was defined as the stretch from the second conserved V-encoded cysteine up to the conserved J-encoded phenylalanine. The earlier analysis of about 500 of the donors excluded sequences that lacked an unambiguous match to a single V gene segment. An earlier analysis of a few hundred of the donors called V segments functional above 56.7% productive rearrangements and segregating when the between-donor standard deviation exceeded 5%. To diagnose cytomegalovirus status from the catalog of TCR beta chain sequences, a statistical classification framework was built. In a later analysis, V and J genes were assigned by comparing TCR nucleotide sequences against IMGT/GENE-DB human TR gene sequences. A later analysis assigned CDR3 sequences and most-parsimonious VDJ recombination scenarios with the TCRdist pipeline. In a later analysis, every TCR beta chain was defined by the combination of its CDR3 amino acid sequence and its V-gene family, and reads without a unique V-gene family were dropped. In a later analysis, nearly 600 highly shared, low-generation-probability nucleotide sequences were removed to address suspected cross-contamination and a sequencing artifact. In a later analysis, a clonal expansion index was calculated for each public chain from normalized within-repertoire ranks of inferred template counts. In a later analysis, generation probabilities were computed using a VDJ recombination model fitted to out-of-frame rearrangements, and the results were checked against IGoR. In a later analysis, TCR-TCR, TCR-HLA and TCR-CMV co-occurrence was scored with hypergeometric tests, and a repertoire-size bias correction was applied to TCR pairs. False discovery rates were estimated in a later analysis by permuting HLA or CMV assignments 20 times. In a later analysis, co-occurring TCRs were grouped using DBSCAN, with TCRdist sequence similarity added in when clustering inside HLA-allele-positive subsets. Repertoires with fewer than 30,000 or more than 120,000 public chains were left out of co-occurrence clustering, as were about 5 repertoires with anomalous nucleotide sharing. Here the immuneACCESS table is served through TCRdb, limited to in-frame sequences with V and J called. Missing clones are a known gap in these copies; in checked studies unresolved V genes cover under half, and the rest lacks a known reason. The DNA was the basis for D and trimming; V, J and clone size are from that table. Counted in this sample were 150,000 or so clones; 60% to 85% of them appeared once. The top ten constitute roughly 6.4% of the sample.

In total, just over 650 healthy bone marrow donors made up the cohort. At the time of sampling, every cohort member was nominally healthy, though immune exposures that went unrecorded were likely present. The donor tested CMV seropositive and was one of the 289 seropositive cohort members. Each donor provided a peripheral blood sample, and peripheral blood mononuclear cells were used for TCR beta sequencing. Genomic DNA extraction from the blood cell samples was performed with the Qiagen DNeasy Blood Extraction Kit. The sequence came from a woman aged 35 to 49 in good health and CMV-seropositive. The sequencing input was PBMCs. The chain joins TRBV29-1 to TRBJ2-1; TRBD2 is a weak D gene call, 7 bases matching. The CDR3 reads as follows: CSVERGGNSYNEQFF. Here is the DNA: TGCAGCGTTGAAAGGGGGGGCAACTCCTACAATGAGCAGTTCTTC.